Listed below are T cell receptor beta chains from one sample, sequenced in a study of vaccination effects on CD4 cells after COVID-19. Sequencing was performed with immunoSEQ multiplex PCR; in TCRdb, only in-frame clones are kept and a portion is missing. In the table there are 15,000 to 20,000 clones, 76% of which are singletons. These receptors are not linked to any known antigen. This specimen consisted of CD4+ T cells from PBMCs cultured with SARS-CoV-2 spike peptides, obtained after COVID-19 vaccination. Receptor source: a human donor who had a prior SARS-CoV-2 infection. CDR3s include the opening cysteine and the closing phenylalanine or tryptophan.

TRBJ1-1	TRBV7-2	CASSRDTGEAFF
TRBJ1-6	TRBV2	CASSLILRQSPLHF
TRBJ1-1	TRBV12-3/TRBV12-4	CASGRGQGTTFF
TRBJ2-7	TRBV7-9	CASSLATGGAHEQYF
TRBJ2-3	TRBV7-9	CASSLSTDTQYF
TRBJ2-1	TRBV18	CASSQGGSFYNEQFF
TRBJ2-7	TRBV5-7	CASSLKGDYEQYF
TRBJ2-7	TRBV3-1/TRBV3-2	CASSPRQDSYEQYF
TRBJ2-7	TRBV21-1	CASSPLAGGPTYEQYF
TRBJ2-5	TRBV7-9	CASSLALVGGETQYF
TRBJ1-2	TRBV7-9	CASSSRDRGYGYTF
TRBJ1-3	TRBV3-1/TRBV3-2	CASSQRVANTIYF
TRBJ1-4	TRBV6-5	CASSPQVANEKLFF
TRBJ2-7	TRBV9	CASSAGSWSYEQYF
TRBJ1-1	TRBV9	CASSVDPLNTEAFF
TRBJ1-4	TRBV5-1	CASRETGTENEKLFF
TRBJ1-2	TRBV7-8	CASSWGQGGGAYTF
TRBJ2-7	TRBV27	CASSLTGDSYEQYF
TRBJ2-7	TRBV6-5	CASTPFGKPSYEQYF
TRBJ2-2	TRBV4-3	CASSQEYGTTGELFF
TRBJ2-3	TRBV9	CASSVEAGSRNTQYF
TRBJ1-2	TRBV5-1	CASSLGIGTAYGYTF
TRBJ1-5	TRBV12-3/TRBV12-4	CASMYFGQPQHF
TRBJ1-2	TRBV6-2/TRBV6-3	CASSYSYAGLGYTF
TRBJ2-5	TRBV6-1	CASSVEIGLGQGETQYF